These T cell receptor beta chains were read from a single sample in a study of blood T cell repertoires in COVID-19. TCRdb keeps only in-frame clones here, not all; method: immunoSEQ multiplex PCR. Of roughly 300,000 clones listed, about 88% are singletons. Sequencing was done on a sample of PBMCs or T cells enriched from blood (not recorded which). The receptor source for this set is a woman in her twenties or thirties who had recovered from COVID-19. Both conserved end residues are part of each CDR3. A D gene is named only where the DNA matches it firmly. Some rows have no size entry. The others give once, few or many, or a class for an expanded clone.

TGTGCCAGTAGTTCCTTCCGGGGGAAGAAGCACAATCAGCCCCAGCATTTT | CASSSFRGKKHNQPQHF | . | TRBJ1-5 | . | TRBV19
TGTGCCAGCAGCCCGGGACAAGGCTATGGCTACACCTTC | CASSPGQGYGYTF | . | TRBJ1-2 | . | TRBV7-9
TGTGCCAGCAGTTTAGGGACAGAAGAGACCCAGTACTTC | CASSLGTEETQYF | TRBD1 | TRBJ2-5 | . | TRBV28
TGTGCCAGTGAGTCTCTCTATGGCTACACCTTC | CASESLYGYTF | . | TRBJ1-2 | . | TRBV19
TGTGCCAGCAGCTTAGGAGGTCATGGCAGGGCCGGTGGGGGCTACACCTTC | CASSLGGHGRAGGGYTF | . | TRBJ1-2 | few | TRBV7-2
TGTGCCAGCATCAAGGTAGGGGACAACCCAAACACTGAAGCTTTCTTT | CASIKVGDNPNTEAFF | . | TRBJ1-1 | . | TRBV21-1
TGCGCCAGCGGCCGGATGGGCGGGGGGGCCGACAATGAGCAGTTCTTC | CASGRMGGGADNEQFF | TRBD2 | TRBJ2-1 | . | TRBV5-1
TGTGCCAGCAGTTACAGCTCAAATCAGCCCCAGCATTTT | CASSYSSNQPQHF | . | TRBJ1-5 | few | TRBV6-5
TGTGCCTGGAACGTCGGCGGGGCCTACGAGCAGTACTTC | CAWNVGGAYEQYF | . | TRBJ2-7 | . | TRBV30
TGTGCCAGCAGGGGGGACAGGGTGGGGACTGAAGCTTTCTTT | CASRGDRVGTEAFF | TRBD1 | TRBJ1-1 | . | TRBV2
TGTGCCAGCAGTCGGACAGGGGGTGGGACTGAAGCTTTCTTT | CASSRTGGGTEAFF | TRBD1 | TRBJ1-1 | . | TRBV28
TGTGCCAGCAGTTTTGGGACAGAGCGAGCTTTCTTT | CASSFGTERAFF | TRBD1 | TRBJ1-1 | . | TRBV12-3/TRBV12-4